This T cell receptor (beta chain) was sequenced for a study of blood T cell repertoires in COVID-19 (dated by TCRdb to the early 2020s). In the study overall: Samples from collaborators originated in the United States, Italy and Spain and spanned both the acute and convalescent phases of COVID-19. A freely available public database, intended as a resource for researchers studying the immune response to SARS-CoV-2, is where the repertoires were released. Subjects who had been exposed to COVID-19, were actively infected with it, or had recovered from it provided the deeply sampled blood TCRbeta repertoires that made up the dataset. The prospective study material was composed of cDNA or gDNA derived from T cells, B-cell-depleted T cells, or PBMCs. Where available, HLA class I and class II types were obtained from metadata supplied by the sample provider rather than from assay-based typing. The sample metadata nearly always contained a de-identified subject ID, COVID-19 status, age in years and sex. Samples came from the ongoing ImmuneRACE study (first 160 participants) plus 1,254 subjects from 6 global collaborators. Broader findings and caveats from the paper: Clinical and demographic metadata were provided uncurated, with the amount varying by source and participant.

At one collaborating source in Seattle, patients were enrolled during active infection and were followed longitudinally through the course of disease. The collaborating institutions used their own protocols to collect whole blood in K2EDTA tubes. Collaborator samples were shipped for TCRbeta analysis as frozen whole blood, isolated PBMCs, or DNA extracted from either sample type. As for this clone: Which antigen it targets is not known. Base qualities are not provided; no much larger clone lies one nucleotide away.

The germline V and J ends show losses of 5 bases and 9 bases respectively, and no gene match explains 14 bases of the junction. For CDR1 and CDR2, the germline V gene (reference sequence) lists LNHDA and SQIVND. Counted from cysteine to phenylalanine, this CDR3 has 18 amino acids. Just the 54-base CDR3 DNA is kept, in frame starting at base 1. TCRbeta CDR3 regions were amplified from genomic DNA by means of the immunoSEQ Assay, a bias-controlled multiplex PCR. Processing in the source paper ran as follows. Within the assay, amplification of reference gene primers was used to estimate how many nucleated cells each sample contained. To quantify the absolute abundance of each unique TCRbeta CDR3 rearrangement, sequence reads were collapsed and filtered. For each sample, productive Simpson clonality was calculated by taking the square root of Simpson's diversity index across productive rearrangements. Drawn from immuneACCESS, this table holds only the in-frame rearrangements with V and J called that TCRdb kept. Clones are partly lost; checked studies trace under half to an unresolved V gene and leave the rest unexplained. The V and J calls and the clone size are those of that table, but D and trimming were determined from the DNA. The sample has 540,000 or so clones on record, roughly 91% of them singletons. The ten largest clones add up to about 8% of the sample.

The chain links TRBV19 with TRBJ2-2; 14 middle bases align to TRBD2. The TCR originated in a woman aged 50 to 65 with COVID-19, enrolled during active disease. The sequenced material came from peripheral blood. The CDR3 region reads CASSFPGTSGGPNRELFF. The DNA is TGTGCCAGTAGTTTCCCCGGGACTAGCGGGGGACCCAACCGGGAGCTGTTTTTT.